This T cell receptor (beta chain) was captured in a study of T cell repertoires in cytomegalovirus infection. Overall study context: In the study, CMV epitopes included recently identified HLA-C-restricted and well-studied HLA-B-restricted ones. Signatures in public TCR beta sequences pointed to both CMV infection and matching HLA type.

Study observations and caveats: HLA-C-restricted CMV clonotypes gave the most frequent clonotype in two of eight donors. Adding up the frequency of public TCR beta families identified people who carried CMV plus the relevant HLA.

Comments on this clonotype: What it recognizes is unknown.

The CDR3 contains 16 residues. The V gene's germline CDR1 is SGHVS and CDR2 FNYEAQ. J lost 2 bases, V lost 3 bases, and 8 bases had no gene match. TCRdb ran MiXCR on the reads and lists one entry per CDR3 protein. The sample carries approximately 150,000 distinct CDR3 sequences, roughly 22% recorded once. This receptor was obtained from a human donor in good health (CMV status not recorded). Some clones in this sample may be carry-over from other donors' samples. The sample was CD8+ T cells from cultured PBMCs, taken from culture after CMV antigen stimulation. This chain uses TRBV7-6 with TRBJ2-5, with 8 bases aligning to TRBD1. DNA of the CDR3: TGTGCCAGCAGCTTGGGCCCAGACAGGGGACAAGAGACCCAGTACTTC. Translation: CASSLGPDRGQETQYF.